Given below is one T cell receptor beta chain in context. These data originate in a study of blood T cell repertoires in COVID-19. Assay used: immunoSEQ multiplex PCR; TCRdb lists only in-frame clones, some missing. The repertoire holds 60,000 to 65,000 clones, with around 79% as singletons. With 6 bases removed from V and 4 bases from J, the gap between germline ends came to 16 bases. Germline V gene lookup returns CDR1 MNHEY and CDR2 SVGAGI. CDR3 length: 15 residues. Sequencing used peripheral blood. The rearrangement links TRBV6-5 to TRBJ2-1; D is perhaps TRBD1 (6 bases). The sequence came from a human donor in a cohort sampled during active COVID-19. The CDR3 DNA sequence: TGTGCCAGCAGCCCCCCGGGACACAAGTACAATGAGCAGTTCTTC. It translates to CASSPPGHKYNEQFF.